In its sample, the clone carrying this TCR beta chain was seen many times. Its antigen is still unknown. Trimming removed 10 bases from V and 10 bases from J; junction bases left unmatched: 7. The CDR3 loop spans 12 amino acids. As TCR cDNA was made by 5'RACE template switching, a universal primer site and UMIs were added. A single record per CDR3 protein comes from TCRdb applying MiXCR to the 5' RACE reads. Among around 310,000 distinct CDR3 sequences listed, roughly 4% were seen once. The sample belongs to a study of T cells after yellow fever vaccination. In the study overall: The authors prepared low-cell-number fractions using SMART-Seq v4 Ultra Low Input.

Findings and limits, study-wide: Though it reached lower strength, the secondary response hit its peak faster, day 5 versus 15. A large majority of primary-vaccination clones showed up again after the booster (approximately 95% CD4, about 90% CD8).

The receptor was derived from a man aged 18 to 35 who received the YFV17D yellow fever vaccine. The chain has TRBV12-3 or TRBV12-4 and TRBJ1-6; 7 nucleotides match TRBD1. The sequences come from PBMCs, collected 5 days after the yellow fever booster vaccination. The CDR3 DNA sequence: TGTGCCATCCTTACAGGGGTATCACCCCTCCACTTT. Protein: CAILTGVSPLHF.